Presented here are 21 T cell receptor beta chains from one specimen sequenced in a study of blood T cells in healthy people across ages. Next came a second PCR, run for roughly 7 to 12 cycles, which used a sample-barcoded 5' primer along with a J-beta primer mix. MiXCR was run by TCRdb on the 5' RACE reads, yielding one entry per CDR3 protein. The repertoire holds 1,500,000 or so distinct CDR3 sequences, with 35% to 45% as singletons. Sequenced: blood. Every receptor here comes from a woman aged 18-30 years in good health.

This rearrangement joins TRBV3-1 to TRBJ2-5; D ambiguous. Germline V gene lookup returns CDR1 LGHDT and CDR2 YNNKEL (reference sequence). V shed 1 base and J shed 2 bases, with 14 bases lying between them. This CDR3 region has 16 residues. The CDR3 protein is CASSQVLRVPQETQYF. The CDR3 DNA is TGTGCCAGCAGCCAAGTCCTAAGGGTACCGCAAGAGACCCAGTACTTC.

This clonotype has a handful of counts. The chain links TRBV6-5 to TRBJ2-1, with D possibly TRBD2 on 5 matching bases. Germline V gene sequence: CDR1 MNHEY, CDR2 SVGAGI. V was clipped by 6 bases and J by 9 bases, with 12 bases between them. The CDR3 spans 12 residues. The CDR3 protein is CASSRLGSEQFF. The DNA for the CDR3 is TGTGCCAGCAGCCGTCTTGGGAGTGAGCAGTTCTTC.

The V gene is TRBV7-9, the J gene TRBJ2-1; the match to TRBD2 covers 7 bases. Germline trimming cut 4 bases from V and 8 bases from J; bases unmatched to any gene: 8. Germline loops: CDR1 SEHNR, CDR2 FQNEAQ (reference sequence). The CDR3 sequence is 14 residues long. This CDR3 reads CASSSGLTLDEQFF. CDR3 sequence (DNA): TGTGCCAGCAGCTCGGGACTAACCCTCGATGAGCAGTTCTTC.

Worth noting for this clonotype: The junction departs from the called germline gene at one end, perhaps through a read error. V usage is TRBV11-2 and J usage is TRBJ2-3, with D hard to call. Germline CDR1 and CDR2: SGHAT and FQNNGV. This CDR3 is 15 amino acids long. CDR3 sequence reads: CASGLVLIPADTQYF. CDR3 nucleotides: TGTGCCAGCGGCTTAGTTCTAATCCCCGCAGATACGCAGTATTTT. Based on the CDR3 plus reference TRBV11-2 and TRBJ2-3, the full variable domain is EAGVAQSPRYKIIEKRQSVAFWCNPISGHATLYWYQQILGQGPKLLIQFQNNGVVDDSQLPKDRFSAERLKGVDSTLKIQPAKLEDSAVYLCASGLVLIPADTQYFGPGTRLTVL.

This clonotype was recorded at least ten times. This rearrangement joins TRBV9 to TRBJ2-1; TRBD2 aligns across 7 bases. The germline V gene encodes CDR1 SGDLS and CDR2 YYNGEE. V shed 0 bases, J shed 0 bases, and the junction held 6 bases outside the gene matches. This CDR3 spans 17 amino acids. The CDR3 DNA reads TGTGCCAGCAGCGTAGAGGCGGGAGCATACTCCTACAATGAGCAGTTCTTC. Translation gives CASSVEAGAYSYNEQFF.

DNA for the CDR3: TGTGCCAGCAGCCTAGCGGCGGAAGAGCAGTACTTC. This codes for CASSLAAEEQYF. The chain has TRBV14 and TRBJ2-7; D perhaps matches TRBD2 (6 bases). V was pared by 4 bases and J by 7 bases, with 11 bases between. There are 12 residues in the CDR3. Germline-derived CDR1 and CDR2 are SGHDN and FVKESK.

This clonotype was counted at least ten times. This chain uses TRBV4-2 with TRBJ2-1; no reliable D call. The germline CDR1 and CDR2 sequences are LGHNA and YNFKEQ. V was trimmed by 0 bases and J by 1 base, leaving 13 bases between them. This CDR3 spans 17 amino acids. CDR3 DNA: TGTGCCAGCAGCCAAGAATCCCCTAGGGCGTCCTACAATGAGCAGTTCTTC. Encoded protein: CASSQESPRASYNEQFF.

The rearrangement links TRBV21-1 to TRBJ2-2; the table calls TRBD1, which could not be checked here. TRBV21-1 is labeled a pseudogene. CDR3 length equals 14 residues. CDR3: CASSPDRRTGELFF. For the CDR3, the DNA is TGTGCCAGCAGTCCGGACAGGCGGACCGGGGAGCTGTTTTTT.

This clonotype came up many times. The chain links TRBV12-3 or TRBV12-4 to TRBJ1-6, with D maybe TRBD1 (5 bases). This CDR3 comprises 16 residues. V lost 5 bases and J lost 2, with 13 bases in between. The CDR3 here is CASSPEGTTYNSPLHF. The CDR3 coding sequence is TGTGCCAGCAGTCCCGAGGGGACCACCTATAATTCACCCCTCCACTTT.

V gene TRBV6-6 combines with J gene TRBJ1-2; 7 bases line up with TRBD1. Germline lookup yields CDR1 MNHNY and CDR2 SVGAGI (reference sequence). The CDR3 totals 13 residues. V shed 6 bases and J 8 bases; nucleotides not matched to a gene: 9. The CDR3 region is CASSNRGPTGYTF. In DNA form, the CDR3 reads TGTGCCAGCAGCAACAGGGGCCCCACGGGCTACACCTTC.

The chain combines TRBV4-1 with TRBJ2-5; TRBD1 is a possible D gene (6 bases). Germline CDR1 MGHRA, CDR2 YSYEKL. The V and J ends lost 0 bases and 11 bases respectively, with 13 bases between them. CDR3 size: 13 residues. The DNA of the CDR3 is TGCGCCAGCAGCCAAGAGACAGGAGTTCAGCAGTACTTC. Its translation: CASSQETGVQQYF.

The genes are TRBV5-6 and TRBJ1-4, with unresolved D. The germline V gene encodes CDR1 SGHDT and CDR2 YYEEEE. This CDR3 spans 16 amino acids. V lost 2 bases to trimming and J lost 8 bases, with 19 bases between them. The CDR3 loop reads CASSFGSSLPTEKLFF. DNA of the CDR3: TGTGCCAGCAGCTTTGGGTCGAGCCTCCCCACCGAAAAACTGTTTTTT.

This clonotype has more than one count but fewer than ten. This sequence joins TRBV6-2 or TRBV6-3 and TRBJ2-1, with TRBD1 identical over 7 bases. The CDR3 runs 14 residues. V shed 8 bases, J shed 1 base, and the junction held 5 bases outside the gene matches. Germline-derived CDR1 and CDR2 are MNHEY and SVGEGT. CDR3 region: CASGDRYSYNEQFF. The CDR3 DNA reads as TGTGCCAGCGGGGACAGATATTCCTACAATGAGCAGTTCTTC.

V is TRBV10-3 and J is TRBJ2-3; D is uncertain. The ends were cut back, 0 bases at V and 6 bases at J, with 4 bases in the middle. This CDR3 has 12 residues. Germline lookup yields CDR1 ENHRY and CDR2 SYGVKD. The CDR3 sequence: CAISESMDTQYF. For the CDR3, the DNA is TGTGCCATCAGTGAGTCTATGGATACGCAGTATTTT.

This chain uses TRBV5-1 with TRBJ2-3, with D maybe TRBD2 (6 bases). V dropped 7 bases and J dropped 2 bases, with 14 bases sitting between them. This CDR3 is built from 14 residues. In germline, CDR1 is SGHRS, CDR2 YFSETQ. The CDR3 nucleotides are TGCGCCAGCGCGGAGGGAGTTAACACAGATACGCAGTATTTT. Translated, it gives CASAEGVNTDTQYF.

This clonotype was seen a handful of times. The V gene is TRBV12-3 or TRBV12-4, the J gene TRBJ1-5; D remains ambiguous. The length of the CDR3 is 16 residues. V lost 6 bases, J lost 4 bases, and 19 bases lay in between. The CDR3 sequence: CASSPGRALINQPQHF. The DNA of the CDR3 is TGTGCCAGCAGCCCTGGGAGGGCCCTTATTAATCAGCCCCAGCATTTT.

This clonotype appeared a few times. The chain carries TRBV29-1 and TRBJ2-2, with TRBD2 identical over 7 bases. With V trimmed by 2 bases and J by 5 bases, 8 bases remained unmatched. The CDR3 has 15 residues. Germline values: CDR1 SQVTM, CDR2 ANQGSEA. The CDR3 region is CSVELAEMVTGELFF. As DNA, the CDR3 is TGCAGCGTTGAACTAGCGGAGATGGTAACCGGGGAGCTGTTTTTT.

The rearrangement uses TRBV7-6 and TRBJ2-5; D ambiguous. Germline V lookup: CDR1 SGHVS, CDR2 FNYEAQ. The CDR3 spans 14 residues. The V gene lost 5 bases and the J gene lost 11 bases, with 21 bases spanning the gap. The CDR3 loop reads CASSPNSLYNEQYF. CDR3 DNA: TGTGCCAGCAGCCCTAATAGCCTCTACAATGAGCAGTACTTC.

This sequence joins TRBV27 and TRBJ1-6; D may be TRBD1 (5 bases). The germline V gene has CDR1 MNHEY and CDR2 SMNVEV (reference sequence). Trimming stripped 2 bases from V and 7 bases from J, with 18 bases between. This CDR3 has 17 amino acids. CDR3 protein: CASSLGAGMMRNSPLHF. The CDR3 DNA reads as TGTGCCAGCAGTTTAGGGGCAGGGATGATGAGGAATTCACCCCTCCACTTT.

The chain joins TRBV29-1 to TRBJ1-4; a weak D match, TRBD1 (6 bases). Trimming removed 6 bases from V and 7 bases from J, with 18 bases in between. The CDR3 sequence is 14 residues long. Per the germline V gene, CDR1 is SQVTM and CDR2 is ANQGSEA. For the CDR3, the DNA is TGCAGCGTGAGAGATGGGGGCTTGGGTGAAAAACTGTTTTTT. Amino acids: CSVRDGGLGEKLFF.

The chain is built from TRBV14 and TRBJ2-3; D remains ambiguous. Trimming pared 4 bases from V and 6 bases from J, leaving 17 bases between. The CDR3 is 15 residues long. Germline V gives CDR1 SGHDN, CDR2 FVKESK. The chain's CDR3 is CASSPPRSIVDTQYF. For the CDR3, the DNA is TGTGCCAGCAGCCCCCCAAGGTCCATCGTGGATACGCAGTATTTT.